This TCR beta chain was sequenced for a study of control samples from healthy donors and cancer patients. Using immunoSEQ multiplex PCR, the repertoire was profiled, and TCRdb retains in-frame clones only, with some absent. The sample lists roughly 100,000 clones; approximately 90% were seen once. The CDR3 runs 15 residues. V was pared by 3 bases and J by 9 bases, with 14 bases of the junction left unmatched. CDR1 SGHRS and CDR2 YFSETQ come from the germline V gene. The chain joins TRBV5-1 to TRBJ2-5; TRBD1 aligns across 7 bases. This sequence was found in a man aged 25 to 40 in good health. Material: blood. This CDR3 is CASSSAGTDKPPQYF. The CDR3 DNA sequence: TGCGCCAGCAGCTCTGCCGGGACAGACAAGCCGCCCCAGTACTTC. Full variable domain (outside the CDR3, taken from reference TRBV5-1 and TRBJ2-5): KAGVTQTPRYLIKTRGQQVTLSCSPISGHRSVSWYQQTPGQGLQFLFEYFSETQRNKGNFPGRFSGRQFSNSRSEMNVSTLELGDSALYLCASSSAGTDKPPQYFGPGTRLLVL.